The T cell receptor (beta chain) under discussion was sequenced for a study of human T cells and chemical hapten exposure (dated by TCRdb to the early 2020s). About the full investigation: For sensitization, 2% DPC in acetone was applied to a 2 cm by 2 cm area of upper inner arm skin. This study followed changes in the peripheral blood TCR repertoire in vivo during primary and secondary sensitization of alopecia patients to the hapten diphenylcyclopropenone (DPC). Patch testing on the upper back used Finn chambers containing 0.01% DPC, with scoring done after 6 days according to International Contact Dermatitis Research Group standards. Blood samples were taken from patients before sensitization (week 0) and then at 2, 6 and about 24 weeks after DPC sensitization. The mostly female patient cohort included alopecia areata with under or over 50% scalp involvement, alopecia totalis and alopecia universalis. Under 30 alopecia patients gave blood for TCR sequencing at one to four time points (pre-sensitization, 2, 6 and 24 weeks). Libraries were pooled for sequencing, and per-sample TCR yields varied mainly because of small differences in library volumes within the pool. Throughout the study period of around 24 weeks, patients also received therapeutic DPC doses to the scalp every week.

The investigation overall reported the following: Alopecia, a presumed autoimmune disease, was present in all patients, so the immune response of the patients might differ from that of healthy individuals. Significantly more large CDR3 similarity clusters were formed by expanded TCRs than by pre-sensitization or healthy control sets, consistent with antigen-driven responses. Patch test score correlated positively with the number of PT1 expanded TCRs, reaching significance at thresholds 8, 16 and 32 but not at 4. Repeated subsampling changed both the strength of the expansion versus patch-test correlation and the threshold at which that correlation became significant. DPC sensitization did not change how many TCRs were above 1 in 1000 frequency, and no evidence was found of alterations in global repertoire structure.

This specimen's time point label, interpreted: pre-sensitization, week 0. In light of the paper, this sample's treatment or condition label describes: therapeutic diphenylcyclopropenone sensitization with weekly scalp DPC. Blood at each patch-test visit was drawn before the patch test was applied. Patients were considered eligible if aged 18 to 70, diagnosed with alopecia and deemed suitable for DPC therapy, and patients were excluded if pregnant. Total RNA was extracted from unfractionated whole blood that had been collected in Tempus Blood RNA tubes. The library was made by RACE. The data were produced on a NextSeq 500. Library preparation attached unique molecular identifiers to individual cDNA molecules for quantitative, reproducible TCR counting. Each blood RNA sample was used to sequence both TCR alpha and TCR beta chains. On the study's bioinformatics: The median number of TCRs per sample was some 100,000, ranging from about 23,224 to 750,000. The Decombinator software suite was used to annotate V, J and CDR3 in the TCR reads. For PS versus PT1 abundance plots, all samples were subsampled to the same number of TCRs (28,000). TCRs were defined as expanded if absent before sensitization and observed at least eight times at the 2-week time point. TCRdb reprocessed the public reads (quality trimming at Q25 with fastp, clone calling with MiXCR) and kept in-frame beta chains. Merged by CDR3 protein, the rows form single entries marked with the most common genes and DNA. TCRdb's processing, not the study's, gives the V and J calls here. The sample records about 120,000 distinct CDR3 sequences, less than 15% of which are singletons. The ten largest clones represent around 3% of the sample.

This clonotype occurred many times. This clone's antigen is unknown. Per-base qualities were not stored, and no clone one base away is much larger. This TCR was sampled from a woman under 30 with alopecia areata. Some clones in this sample may be carry-over from other donors' samples. Sequencing used whole blood, obtained in connection with sensitization to the hapten diphenylcyclopropenone (DPC).

The CDR3 reads CASSEDLLAGVPYNEQFF. The sequenced DNA is TGTGCCAGCAGTGAAGACCTACTAGCGGGGGTACCCTACAATGAGCAGTTCTTC. Recombination connected TRBV25-1 to TRBJ2-1, with TRBD2 identical over 11 junction bases. CDR1 MGHDK and CDR2 SYGVNS are derived from the germline V gene. Including cysteine and phenylalanine, the CDR3 has 18 amino acids. The sequence is cut down to CDR3 DNA, 54 bases in frame from base 1. Trimming leaves V shorter by 2 bases and J shorter by 2 bases, with the junction holding 8 bases beyond the gene matches. With all but the CDR3 taken from the reference TRBV25-1 and TRBJ2-1 genes, the full variable domain is: EADIYQTPRYLVIGTGKKITLECSQTMGHDKMYWYQQDPGMELHLIHYSYGVNSTEKGDLSSESTVSRIRTEHFPLTLESARPSHTSQYLCASSEDLLAGVPYNEQFFGPGTRLTVL.